The present TCR beta chain was sequenced within a study of beta chain features in type 1 diabetes (dated by TCRdb to 2016 to 2019). Concerning the study at large: No differences in mean age, gender distribution, total cell number or subset yield were found between patients and healthy donors. A total of some 110 million sorted cells were examined across all samples, and the number of cells per subset was strongly correlated with RNA yield. In the study, recently diagnosed type 1 diabetes patients and matched healthy donors were compared on the TCRB repertoires of their sorted circulating CD4+ T cell subsets. Whereas all 28 donors provided naive and central memory subsets, regulatory and stem cell-like memory subsets were isolated from just 8 patients and roughly eight healthy donors. What the work shows at the level of the full study, not this receptor alone: Sequencing cDNA rather than genomic DNA could over-represent highly expressing activated cells, although activation and CD3 levels did not differ between groups. PCR might favor shorter templates, but patient and control samples were amplified and corrected together, so any skew would affect both groups equally. In all four CD4+ subsets, TCRB CDR3 length was moderately but significantly shorter in type 1 diabetes patients. The naive, central memory and regulatory TCRB repertoires appeared to resemble one another more closely among patients than among healthy donors. Fewer insertions and more nucleotide deletions at VDJ recombination sites were observed in patients with type 1 diabetes, implying thymic rearrangement abnormalities. Only small numbers of individuals were included in the HLA sub-analyses, which left unresolved whether HLA type had any influence on TCRB rearrangement.

The entire isolated RNA was reverse transcribed using the High Capacity cDNA Reverse Transcription Kit, and thus expressed TCRB transcripts were sequenced. Deep immunoSEQ sequencing was applied to naive, central memory and regulatory T cell samples, giving an average of about 3.57 million total reads per sample. Sorted cells were lysed in RLT buffer, and RNA was extracted using DNase-treated RNeasy Micro or Mini kits according to cell number. To prevent cross-contamination, every cell subset was processed on its own, while patient and healthy donor samples were processed together. The immunoSEQ multiplex PCR was used to amplify TCRB sequences from cDNA, yielding 87-bp fragments that span the CDR3 region. Sequencing of the amplicons was done on the Illumina HiSeq platform. In the authors' own workflow: PCR bias was computationally corrected using synthetic template baselines, reads within Hamming distance 2 were collapsed, and singletons that could not be merged were discarded. Reads were aligned to IMGT to assign V, D and J genes, CDR3 length, and insertions or deletions at six rearrangement sites. Within each subset, clonotype counts were normalized to sorted cell number, and only after that were true diversity and Gini coefficients computed with the tcR R package. Repertoire sharing was quantified using the overlap coefficient calculated on TCRB nucleotide sequences. Out-of-frame TCRB sequences from naive cells were analyzed to stand in for the pre-selection repertoire. TCRdb provides this immuneACCESS table in a form limited to in-frame rearrangements. Some clones are lacking; in checked studies, under half of them reflect an unresolved V gene, and why the rest are absent is not known. From that table come the V and J calls and clone size; the DNA was used to work out D and trimming. A total of around 650,000 clones appear in this sample, about an eighth of them only once. The ten largest account for about 0.11% of the sample.

Each donor gave one peripheral blood draw, about 110 mL on average, collected into heparinised tubes. A BD FACSAria II was used to sort naive, central memory, regulatory and stem cell-like memory CD4+ T cells with a panel that included CD45RO, CCR7, CD25, CD127, CD95 and CD27. Every sorted population had a purity above 95%. PBMCs were separated immediately by Lymphoprep density gradient centrifugation and were stained directly, without being cultured. Samples were stained and sorted in pairs, with one healthy donor and one patient per experiment, so that batch effects were minimized. The CDR3 covers 16 residues, taking in both the cysteine and the phenylalanine. Of all the DNA, just the CDR3 is kept, 48 bases in frame from base 1. V trim: 3 bases; J trim: 6 bases; unmatched bases: 7. From a lookup of the germline V gene, CDR1 and CDR2 are MDHEN and SYDVKM. Concerning this clone itself: Its recognized antigen is unknown. No qualities accompany the bases; no much larger clone lies one base away.

The sample was naive CD4+ T cells from blood. The sample's cell subset or site label, decoded: true naive CD4+ T cells. The chain uses TRBV28 and TRBJ1-6; 8 middle bases align to TRBD1. The sequence was collected from a man younger than 45 with type 1 diabetes. CDR3 reads: CASSFWRQGSNSPLHF. In nucleotide form, the sequence is TGTGCCAGCAGTTTCTGGCGACAGGGGAGTAATTCACCCCTCCACTTT.